This T cell receptor beta chain was captured by sequencing in a study of blood T cell repertoires in COVID-19. Study as a whole: From the United States, Italy and Spain came samples of acute and convalescent COVID-19. PBMCs, B-cell-depleted T cells, or T cells provided the cDNA or gDNA that made up the material.

Methods used by the authors: For nucleated cells, counts were estimated from reference gene primer amplification. Sequencing used immunoSEQ multiplex PCR; TCRdb keeps in-frame clones, though not all of them. D and trimming were read from the DNA, whereas the V and J calls and clone size are those reported in that table. The top ten hold around 8.1% of the sample, which has 150,000 to 200,000 clones, about 76% seen once. The CDR3 sequence is 12 residues long. Germline V gene sequence: CDR1 MDHEN, CDR2 SYDVKM. The V end lost 5 bases, the J end lost 12 bases, and 17 bases lay between the germline ends. The chain combines TRBV28 with TRBJ2-7, with D uncertain. Specimen: peripheral blood. The receptor comes from a woman aged 45-65 years with active or convalescent COVID-19. The CDR3 DNA follows: TGTGCCAGCAGTGACCCCGTGGAGAGCACGTACTTC. Translation gives CASSDPVESTYF.